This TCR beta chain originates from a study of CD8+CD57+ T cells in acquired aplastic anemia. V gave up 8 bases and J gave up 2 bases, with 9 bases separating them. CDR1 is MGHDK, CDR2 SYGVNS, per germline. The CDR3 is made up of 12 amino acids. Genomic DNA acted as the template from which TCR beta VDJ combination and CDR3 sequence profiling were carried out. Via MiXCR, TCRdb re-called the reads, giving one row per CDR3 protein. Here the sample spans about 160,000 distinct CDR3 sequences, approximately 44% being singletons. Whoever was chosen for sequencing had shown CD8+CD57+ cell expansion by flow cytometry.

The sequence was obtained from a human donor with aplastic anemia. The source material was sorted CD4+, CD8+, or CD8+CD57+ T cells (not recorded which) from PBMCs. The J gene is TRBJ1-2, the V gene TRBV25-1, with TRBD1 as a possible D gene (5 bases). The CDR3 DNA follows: TGTGCCAGCGGGGGGAGGAACTATGGCTACACCTTC. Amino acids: CASGGRNYGYTF.